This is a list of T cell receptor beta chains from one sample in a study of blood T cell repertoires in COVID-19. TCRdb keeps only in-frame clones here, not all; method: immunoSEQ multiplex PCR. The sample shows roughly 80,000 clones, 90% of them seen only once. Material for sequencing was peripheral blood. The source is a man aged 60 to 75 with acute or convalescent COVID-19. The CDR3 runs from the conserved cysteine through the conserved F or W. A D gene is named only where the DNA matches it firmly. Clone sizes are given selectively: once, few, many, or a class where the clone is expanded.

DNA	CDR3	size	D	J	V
TGTGCCAGCAGCTTATCAGGGGTCCTGAATCAGCCCCAGCATTTT	CASSLSGVLNQPQHF	-	-	TRBJ1-5	TRBV5-6
TGTGCCACCAGGGAAGCGGGTGAGCAGTTCTTC	CATREAGEQFF	-	-	TRBJ2-1	TRBV24-1
TGTGCCAGCGCGGGACTAGCGGGAGGTGAGCAGTTCTTC	CASAGLAGGEQFF	-	TRBD2	TRBJ2-1	TRBV5-6
TGTGCCAGCAGCCTTAGCGAGGTGGCAGATACGCAGTATTTT	CASSLSEVADTQYF	-	-	TRBJ2-3	TRBV7-8
TGTGCCAGCAGCTCTAAGTGGGGGCAGGGGAAGCAGTTCTTC	CASSSKWGQGKQFF	-	-	TRBJ2-1	TRBV11-1
TGTGCCAGCAGCCAAGATCTCGGGGGGCGCGTAAGTTCCGAGCAGTACTTC	CASSQDLGGRVSSEQYF	-	-	TRBJ2-7	TRBV3-1/TRBV3-2
TGTGCCAGCAGCTTAACGCTAGCGGGAGTCCATGCAGGCATTCAGTACTTC	CASSLTLAGVHAGIQYF	-	TRBD2	TRBJ2-4	TRBV7-2
TGTGCCAGCATCCCAAGAGGCGGAACCTACGAGCAGTACTTC	CASIPRGGTYEQYF	-	-	TRBJ2-7	TRBV5-8
TGTGCCATCAGTGGGGGCAGCTCAGCGGGTGGTGAGCAGTTCTTC	CAISGGSSAGGEQFF	-	-	TRBJ2-1	TRBV10-3
TGTGCCAGCAGCTTAAGGGGCCAAAGGTCGAGCACAGATACGCAGTATTTT	CASSLRGQRSSTDTQYF	-	-	TRBJ2-3	TRBV7-8
TGTGCCAGCAGCCAATTCCCAGGGCTGGAGCAGTACTTC	CASSQFPGLEQYF	once	-	TRBJ2-7	TRBV14
TGTGCCAGCAAGGTACAGGGCACTGAAGCTTTCTTT	CASKVQGTEAFF	-	-	TRBJ1-1	TRBV12-3/TRBV12-4
TGCAGCGTTTACTCTGCGGGGGGAACCTACAATGAGCAGTTCTTC	CSVYSAGGTYNEQFF	-	TRBD2	TRBJ2-1	TRBV29-1
TGTGCCAGCAGTTTTGGGGCCAGGGATACGCAGTATTTT	CASSFGARDTQYF	-	-	TRBJ2-3	TRBV27
TGTGCCAGCAGCTCGGCAGGGGCGTGGAGTGAGCAGTTCTTC	CASSSAGAWSEQFF	once	-	TRBJ2-1	TRBV7-3
TGTGCCAGCAGCTACGCCGGGACAGGGCGCGAGCAGTACTTC	CASSYAGTGREQYF	-	TRBD1	TRBJ2-7	TRBV7-9
TGTGCCAGCAGTGGGAAGGCACTAGCGGAAGAGACCCAGTACTTC	CASSGKALAEETQYF	-	TRBD2	TRBJ2-5	TRBV28
TGTGCCAGCAGCCAATGGTCTAGCGGGACTCGGGATGAGCAGTTCTTC	CASSQWSSGTRDEQFF	-	TRBD2	TRBJ2-1	TRBV3-1/TRBV3-2
TGTGCCAGCAGTTTATCGGCACTAACTAACTATGGCTACACCTTC	CASSLSALTNYGYTF	-	-	TRBJ1-2	TRBV27
TGTGCCAGCAGTCCAGGACTAGCGGGATTTTCCTACAATGAGCAGTTCTTC	CASSPGLAGFSYNEQFF	-	TRBD2	TRBJ2-1	TRBV6-6
TGTGCCAGCAGCCCCCTCAGTAGCGGGGACGGGTGGCAGTACTTC	CASSPLSSGDGWQYF	few	TRBD2	TRBJ2-5	TRBV7-6
TGTGCCAGCAGTTCCCGACTAGCGGGAGATTCCTACAATGAGCAGTTCTTC	CASSSRLAGDSYNEQFF	-	TRBD2	TRBJ2-1	TRBV27
TGTGCCTGGAGCGTAGGGCCCGTCGGGGATGAGCAGTTCTTC	CAWSVGPVGDEQFF	-	-	TRBJ2-1	TRBV30
TGTGCCAGTAATACAGGGGGCGGTGAAAAACTGTTTTTT	CASNTGGGEKLFF	once	TRBD1	TRBJ1-4	TRBV12-3/TRBV12-4